This T cell receptor beta chain was sequenced during a study of cytomegalovirus exposure and HLA in healthy donors (dated by TCRdb to about 2017). For the study in its entirety: An earlier analysis of approximately 640 of the donors reported more than 250 Gb of sequence data and more than 90 million unique TCR beta sequences from 190 million or so T cells. All discovery cohort repertoires had been generated using a single sequencing platform. A later analysis re-analyzed previously published TCR beta repertoires from roughly 630 donors and added high-resolution HLA genotyping to study TCR occurrence patterns. The study combined high-throughput TCR immunosequencing, statistical association of individual TCRs with disease status, and machine learning to predict cytomegalovirus infection status. Typing coverage differed by locus: A, B, C, DRB1 and DQB1 were typed in about 629-630 donors, DQA1 in about 550, DPA1 in roughly 590, and DPB1 in around 490. The later analysis used no new phenotypic data to find candidate immune exposures, relying instead on TCR beta sequences and their occurrence across donors. Of the approximately 400 genotyped donors, about 80% fell in the genetic ancestry cluster associated with self-reported Caucasian donors. An earlier analysis of 587 of the donors applied high-throughput TCR beta sequencing to assess whether each TCR beta V gene segment acted as functional or pseudogenic. Several DR-DQ haplotypes were handled as single units for association and clustering, since linkage in the cohort was strong. A later genetic analysis used genome-wide SNP genotypes for about 60% of the roughly 670 donors, treating that subset as a discovery cohort. Class I and class II HLA loci were covered by the typing at four-digit resolution. Besides the first cohort of approximately 670 subjects, a separate validation cohort made up of over a hundred different subjects was used. Using immunosequencing, the study profiled T cell repertoires from around 670 subjects and related those repertoires to cytomegalovirus serostatus. Roughly 300 gigabases of sequencing data and 78 million or so unique TCR sequences were included in an early release covering over 600 HLA-typed donors. Across some 400 genotyped donors of the cohort, an average of about 240,000 unique TCR beta nucleotide sequences per donor were sequenced, and about a sixth of those sequences were non-productive. Donor age, sex, ethnicity and CMV serostatus were compiled alongside the repertoire data. The study aimed to test whether cataloging public T cell receptors could reveal signatures of past pathogen exposure. The paper's findings and limits, for the study overall: Strong co-occurrence of HLA alleles, especially DR and DQ, made assigning TCR associations to individual alleles difficult. A further reported finding was that TCR beta sequences accurately predicted the HLA-A and HLA-B alleles for most subjects in the first cohort. Roughly uniform sequencing depth across donors was assumed in presence/absence analyses, although this assumption may not hold. According to the authors, the approach could potentially be generalized to other disease states and immunological phenotypes. Linkage disequilibrium might explain the correlated functional status among segregating V segments, but an unknown experimental factor could not be excluded. Most TCR sequences were seen in very few donors, while some public TCRs were found in many individuals. A later genetic analysis reported fewer N-insertions in productive TCRs among donors in an Asian-associated ancestry cluster than the roughly 720-donor mean. Several of the top co-occurrence clusters appeared to be linked to parvovirus B19, influenza, CMV and Epstein-Barr virus, according to a later analysis. Cytomegalovirus status was reported to be diagnosed by the classifier with high specificity and sensitivity in both the original and validation cohorts. Because the 87-base-pair reads could not distinguish some IMGT-functional V segments, including TRBV6-2 and TRBV6-3, those segments were excluded. In vitro tests confirmed that three of the cytomegalovirus-associated TCR beta chains recognize cytomegalovirus antigens. Fewer than 20 rarely observed V segments, including chromosome 9 orphons, were excluded from the earlier analysis of several hundred of the donors because counts were too low. The sequencing pipeline was judged likely to have produced a cluster of highly shared sequence variants as a technical artifact. Because HLA typing was missing for some donors at each locus, association tests included only the typed subset. Broadly in line with IMGT annotations, most TCR beta V segments showed up in productive rearrangements about 87% or about 30% of the time in an earlier analysis of 587 of the donors. The only immune exposure information available for the cohort was CMV serostatus. In a later genetic analysis, a missense DCLRE1C variant was associated with V-gene and J-gene trimming of TCR beta chains, and the association was replicated in an independent cohort. In a later analysis, TCR association rates were found to vary across HLA loci, with the most associated TCRs seen for DRB1 alleles and the fewest for HLA-C alleles. In a later analysis, HLA-associated TCR beta chains showed more clonal expansion and lower generation probabilities than non-associated chains that were equally common. In a later analysis, around 17,000 TCR beta sequences were associated with specific HLA alleles at a false discovery rate of 0.05. In a later analysis, most CMV-associated TCR beta chains were found to appear HLA-restricted, with HLA associations seemingly driven largely by CMV exposure. A total of fewer than 200 TCR beta chains were listed by the study as associated with cytomegalovirus. This cohort had only TCR beta chains sequenced, and the lack of alpha or paired-chain data limited which features could be detected.

Library preparation used the immunoSEQ multiplex PCR assay. For the multiplex PCR, a mixture combining 60 forward primers for TCR Vbeta segments and 13 reverse primers for TCR Jbeta segments was used. The CDR3 region of rearranged TCR beta genes was amplified from genomic DNA by a multiplex PCR assay. The Illumina HiSeq System was used to sequence the amplified TCR beta libraries as 87-base-pair reads. The paper's processing steps were these. Across the 500 to 850 repertoires, a later analysis counted some 81 million unique TCR beta chains, 9.5 million to 12 million of which were shared by at least two donors. Raw reads were error-corrected and collapsed into unique sequences by a nearest-neighbor algorithm in which closely related sequences were merged to remove PCR and sequencing errors. To assign V, D and J gene segments, CDR3 sequences were aligned to IMGT reference sequences. For a sequence to be retained, at least a six-nucleotide match to both a V gene segment and a J gene segment was required. A rearrangement counted as productive if the CDR3 had no stop codons and remained in frame with V and J, and every other rearrangement counted as non-productive. Following IMGT convention, CDR3 was defined as the stretch from the second conserved V-encoded cysteine up to the conserved J-encoded phenylalanine. In an earlier analysis of more than 550 of the donors, sequences lacking an unambiguous match to a single V gene segment were excluded. In an earlier analysis of around 590 of the donors, a V segment was called functional when productive rearrangements were above 56.7%, and segregating when the standard deviation between donors exceeded 5%. A statistical classification framework was built for diagnosing cytomegalovirus status from the catalog of TCR beta chain sequences. In a later analysis, TCR nucleotide sequences were compared against IMGT/GENE-DB human TR gene sequences so that V and J genes could be assigned. A later analysis assigned CDR3 sequences and most-parsimonious VDJ recombination scenarios with the TCRdist pipeline. In a later analysis, each TCR beta chain was defined by its CDR3 amino acid sequence together with its V-gene family, and reads lacking a unique V-gene family were excluded. To address suspected cross-contamination and a sequencing artifact, a later analysis removed a few hundred highly shared, low-generation-probability nucleotide sequences. For each public chain, a later analysis derived a clonal expansion index from normalized ranks of inferred template counts within each repertoire. In a later analysis, generation probabilities were computed using a VDJ recombination model fitted to out-of-frame rearrangements, and the results were checked against IGoR. In a later analysis, hypergeometric tests were used to score TCR-TCR, TCR-HLA and TCR-CMV co-occurrence, with a repertoire-size bias correction applied to TCR pairs. In a later analysis, false discovery rates were estimated by permuting HLA or CMV assignments 20 times. A later analysis grouped co-occurring TCRs with DBSCAN, adding TCRdist sequence similarity when clustering within HLA-allele-positive subsets. Co-occurrence clustering excluded repertoires with fewer than 30,000 or more than 120,000 public chains, plus five with anomalous nucleotide sharing. TCRdb holds this immuneACCESS table with in-frame rearrangements only. Some clones are missing; in checked studies, unresolved V genes explain under half, and the rest has no known cause. V and J calls and clone size follow that table, whereas D and trimming were derived from the DNA. This sample holds roughly 60,000 clones; roughly 80% were observed only once. 2.5% to 3.5% of the sample is in the top ten clones.

The cohort comprised some 730 healthy bone marrow donors. At the time of sampling, all cohort members were nominally healthy, though unrecorded immune exposures were likely present. The donor was CMV seropositive and belonged to the group of around 300 seropositive cohort members. A peripheral blood sample was provided by each donor, and peripheral blood mononuclear cells were used for TCR beta sequencing. The Qiagen DNeasy Blood Extraction Kit was used to extract genomic DNA from the blood cell samples. Regarding this clone: It has no known antigen specificity. Base qualities are missing; no much larger clone stands one base away.

CDR1 and CDR2, per the germline V gene, are SQVTM and ANQGSEA. V and J are truncated by 6 bases and 0 bases respectively, leaving an intervening sequence of 12 bases. There are 14 amino acids in the CDR3, from cysteine to phenylalanine inclusive. Here the CDR3 DNA is all that survives: 42 bases in frame from base 1. This clonotype originated in a woman in her 40s in good health and CMV-seropositive. The sequence is built from TRBV29-1 and TRBJ1-5, with the identity of the D gene unclear. Sequencing used PBMCs. The CDR3 region: CSVTERNSNQPQHF. The nucleotide sequence is TGCAGCGTAACGGAGAGAAATAGCAATCAGCCCCAGCATTTT.